These T cell receptor beta chains were read from a single sample in a study of blood T cell repertoires in COVID-19. Profiling relied on immunoSEQ multiplex PCR, and the TCRdb table lists in-frame clones only, not all of them. The repertoire includes around 400,000 clones, about 89% of them detected once, and 10% sits in the top ten. The sample taken for sequencing was peripheral blood. Receptor source: a woman in her 30s with COVID-19, enrolled during active disease. Each CDR3 is given with its conserved first and last residue. Fields, in order: clone size, V gene, D gene, J gene, CDR3 DNA, CDR3 protein. The D gene is left open where the match is weak. Not all rows give a size; the values are once, few, many and, for expanded clones, a class.

clone_size: NA
v_call: TRBV29-1
d_call: NA
j_call: TRBJ2-1
cdr3_nt: TGCAGCGTTGAAGATGGGCGACTAGGGGATTACAATGAGCAGTTCTTC
cdr3_aa: CSVEDGRLGDYNEQFF

clone_size: once
v_call: TRBV5-5
d_call: TRBD1
j_call: TRBJ2-6
cdr3_nt: TGTGCCAGCAGCCCCGGGACAGGCGTTTCTGGGGCCAACGTCCTGACTTTC
cdr3_aa: CASSPGTGVSGANVLTF

clone_size: NA
v_call: TRBV28
d_call: NA
j_call: TRBJ1-6
cdr3_nt: TGTGCCAGCAGTTTATGGACAGCGAATAATTCACCCCTCCACTTT
cdr3_aa: CASSLWTANNSPLHF

clone_size: NA
v_call: TRBV28
d_call: TRBD1
j_call: TRBJ2-7
cdr3_nt: TGTGCCAGCAGTTCCCCTGGGACAGGGGTTAGCTACGAGCAGTACTTC
cdr3_aa: CASSSPGTGVSYEQYF

clone_size: NA
v_call: TRBV28
d_call: TRBD1
j_call: TRBJ1-2
cdr3_nt: TGTGCCAGCAGTTCCCTCTTCGACAGGGCCTATGGCTACACCTTC
cdr3_aa: CASSSLFDRAYGYTF

clone_size: NA
v_call: TRBV30
d_call: TRBD2
j_call: TRBJ2-7
cdr3_nt: TGTGCCTGGTCGGGGACTACCTCCTCCGAGCAGTACTTC
cdr3_aa: CAWSGTTSSEQYF

clone_size: NA
v_call: TRBV7-9
d_call: TRBD1
j_call: TRBJ2-7
cdr3_nt: TGTGCCAGCAGCTTGGGGACAGGCCCCTCCGAGCAGTACTTC
cdr3_aa: CASSLGTGPSEQYF

clone_size: NA
v_call: TRBV10-3
d_call: NA
j_call: TRBJ2-5
cdr3_nt: TGTGCCATCAGTGAGTCGTGGAGGTGGGAGACCCAGTACTTC
cdr3_aa: CAISESWRWETQYF

clone_size: NA
v_call: TRBV9
d_call: TRBD1
j_call: TRBJ2-5
cdr3_nt: TGTGCCAGCAGCCCAAGACAGGGTCTAGAGACCCAGTACTTC
cdr3_aa: CASSPRQGLETQYF

clone_size: NA
v_call: TRBV29-1
d_call: NA
j_call: TRBJ1-1
cdr3_nt: TGCAGCGTTGACTTAAGACAGGCCCCAAACACTGAAGCTTTCTTT
cdr3_aa: CSVDLRQAPNTEAFF

clone_size: many
v_call: TRBV5-6
d_call: NA
j_call: TRBJ2-4
cdr3_nt: TGTGCCAGCAGCTTGAGTAGCTCCCTAGCCAAAAACATTCAGTACTTC
cdr3_aa: CASSLSSSLAKNIQYF

clone_size: NA
v_call: TRBV11-2
d_call: NA
j_call: TRBJ1-4
cdr3_nt: TGTGCCAGCAGCATAAGACAGACGACTAATGAAAAACTGTTTTTT
cdr3_aa: CASSIRQTTNEKLFF

clone_size: NA
v_call: TRBV7-2
d_call: NA
j_call: TRBJ2-5
cdr3_nt: TGTGCCAGCAGCTTAGAGCCCGGGGGAGGTTTTCGGACCCAGTACTTC
cdr3_aa: CASSLEPGGGFRTQYF

clone_size: NA
v_call: TRBV12-3/TRBV12-4
d_call: NA
j_call: TRBJ2-3
cdr3_nt: TGTGCCAGCAGTCTCGTCCCCGATACGCAGTATTTT
cdr3_aa: CASSLVPDTQYF

clone_size: NA
v_call: TRBV27
d_call: TRBD2
j_call: TRBJ2-7
cdr3_nt: TGTGCCAGCAGTTATAGCGGGATCACCTACGAGCAGTACTTC
cdr3_aa: CASSYSGITYEQYF

clone_size: NA
v_call: TRBV6-2/TRBV6-3
d_call: TRBD2
j_call: TRBJ2-1
cdr3_nt: TGTGCCAGCAGTTTCCTAGCGGGAGGGATTGAGCAGTTCTTC
cdr3_aa: CASSFLAGGIEQFF

clone_size: NA
v_call: TRBV2
d_call: NA
j_call: TRBJ1-5
cdr3_nt: TGTGCCAGCACGACCCAGGGCCATCAGCCCCAGCATTTT
cdr3_aa: CASTTQGHQPQHF

clone_size: NA
v_call: TRBV5-1
d_call: NA
j_call: TRBJ1-6
cdr3_nt: TGCGCCAGCAGCGATCTCGAGAGGACACCCCTCCACTTT
cdr3_aa: CASSDLERTPLHF

clone_size: NA
v_call: TRBV13
d_call: TRBD2
j_call: TRBJ2-5
cdr3_nt: TGTGCCAGCAGCCCCTTCGGGGGGCAAGAGACCCAGTACTTC
cdr3_aa: CASSPFGGQETQYF

clone_size: NA
v_call: TRBV2
d_call: TRBD1
j_call: TRBJ1-1
cdr3_nt: TGTGCCAGCAGACCGGACAGGGGCACTGAAGCTTTCTTT
cdr3_aa: CASRPDRGTEAFF

clone_size: NA
v_call: TRBV4-1
d_call: NA
j_call: TRBJ2-7
cdr3_nt: TGCGCCAGCAGCCAAGAAGCGTCTTTGGAGCAGTACTTC
cdr3_aa: CASSQEASLEQYF

clone_size: NA
v_call: TRBV5-1
d_call: TRBD1
j_call: TRBJ2-7
cdr3_nt: TGCGCCAGCACTAGGGACAGGGGAGGGTCCAAGCAGTACTTC
cdr3_aa: CASTRDRGGSKQYF